Following are 16 T cell receptor beta chains from one sample sequenced in a study of blood T cell repertoires in COVID-19. Some clones are missing from TCRdb's copy, which holds only in-frame ones; the method was immunoSEQ multiplex PCR. Counted here are about 240,000 clones, about 86% occurring once; the ten biggest clones make up 3% to 4%. The sample was PBMCs or T cells enriched from blood (not recorded which). The receptor set was obtained from a woman aged 40 to 49 with acute COVID-19.

The V call is TRBV30, the J call TRBJ2-1, with a possible D match to TRBD2 (6 bases). The CDR3 runs to 11 residues. Trimming shortened V by 4 bases and J by 9 bases, and 10 bases separated the two germline ends. CDR1 is GTSNPN, CDR2 SVGIG, per germline (reference sequence). CDR3 DNA sequence: TGTGCCTGGATGATGACTAGTGAGCAGTTCTTC. Its protein product is CAWMMTSEQFF.

Here the CDR3 DNA reads TGCGCCAGCAGCTTCAGGGGCGGCACTGAAGCTTTCTTT. Amino acid sequence: CASSFRGGTEAFF. The chain links TRBV5-1 to TRBJ1-1; a possible D gene is TRBD1 (6 bases). Trimming shortened V by 2 bases and J by 4 bases, and 9 bases separated the two germline ends. The CDR3 sequence is 13 residues long. Germline CDR1 and CDR2: SGHRS and YFSETQ.

The chain couples TRBV5-8 to TRBJ2-1, with 8 bases matching TRBD2. Germline V gene data show CDR1 as SGHTS and CDR2 as YDEGEE. With V trimmed by 0 bases and J by 5 bases, 4 bases remained unmatched. The CDR3 is 15 residues long. The DNA for the CDR3 is TGTGCCAGCAGCTTGGCACTAGCGGCCAACAATGAGCAGTTCTTC. Its translation is CASSLALAANNEQFF.

The chain carries TRBV6-5 and TRBJ2-1; 8 bases agree with TRBD2. With V trimmed by 2 bases and J by 0 bases, 3 bases remained unmatched. The CDR3 loop spans 16 amino acids. Germline V lookup: CDR1 MNHEY, CDR2 SVGAGI. The CDR3 DNA follows: TGTGCCAGCAGTTACGGTCTAGCGGGCTCCTACAATGAGCAGTTCTTC. This encodes CASSYGLAGSYNEQFF.

This chain connects TRBV5-5 to TRBJ2-5; 11 nucleotides line up with TRBD2. The germline gives CDR1 SGHKS, CDR2 YYEKEE (reference sequence). The V gene end was trimmed by 7 bases and the J gene end by 7 bases; junction bases not matched to a gene: 12. This CDR3 has 15 residues. CDR3 coding DNA: TGTGCCAGCCAAGACGGGACTAGCGGTCCAAGGACCCAGTACTTC. Amino acid sequence: CASQDGTSGPRTQYF. Filled out from reference TRBV5-5 and TRBJ2-5, the complete variable domain reads DAGVTQSPTHLIKTRGQQVTLRCSPISGHKSVSWYQQVLGQGPQFIFQYYEKEERGRGNFPDRFSARQFPNYSSELNVNALLLGDSALYLCASQDGTSGPRTQYFGPGTRLLVL.

This chain joins TRBV9 and TRBJ2-7; TRBD2 is a possible D gene (6 bases). V shed 0 bases and J shed 2 bases, with 12 bases lying between them. Germline V gene lookup returns CDR1 SGDLS and CDR2 YYNGEE. This CDR3 comprises 15 residues. The CDR3 DNA reads as TGTGCCAGCAGCGTAGAGGGTGCGGGGCCCTACGAGCAGTACTTC. Amino acid sequence: CASSVEGAGPYEQYF.

This chain connects TRBV7-9 to TRBJ2-7, with 8 bases that match TRBD2. The CDR3 runs to 14 residues. Germline CDR1 SEHNR, CDR2 FQNEAQ (reference sequence). V gave up 5 bases and J gave up 6 bases; unmatched junction bases: 9. CDR3 DNA sequence: TGTGCCAGCAGCCTGCAGCGGGAGCAGACCGAGCAGTACTTC. Translation gives CASSLQREQTEQYF.

This clone was observed once. V is TRBV11-3 and J is TRBJ2-1, with 9 bases identical to TRBD2. The CDR3 has 20 residues. The junction had 16 bases not matched to a gene; V was cut back by 1 base and J by 3 bases. Germline V gene lookup returns CDR1 SGHNT and CDR2 YENEEA. The DNA of the CDR3 is TGTGCCAGCAGCTTAGGGTGGCAGCACCATCCGACTAGCGGCTACAATGAGCAGTTCTTC. Amino acid sequence: CASSLGWQHHPTSGYNEQFF. Complete variable domain (other parts from reference TRBV11-3 and TRBJ2-1): EAGVVQSPRYKIIEKKQPVAFWCNPISGHNTLYWYLQNLGQGPELLIRYENEEAVDDSQLPKDRFSAERLKGVDSTLKIQPAELGDSAVYLCASSLGWQHHPTSGYNEQFFGPGTRLTVL.

The chain couples TRBV29-1 to TRBJ2-1; no clear D gene. This CDR3 has 11 amino acids. V lost 1 base, J lost 7 bases, and 5 bases lay in between. Germline values: CDR1 SQVTM, CDR2 ANQGSEA. CDR3 in amino acids: CSVEVRNEQFF. The CDR3 DNA is TGCAGCGTTGAAGTTCGGAATGAGCAGTTCTTC.

The rearrangement links TRBV2 to TRBJ2-7; possibly TRBD2 for D (7 bases). This CDR3 comprises 17 residues. Trimming took off 5 bases at V and 4 bases at J, with 24 bases between the two ends. Germline CDR1 reads SNHLY; CDR2 reads FYNNEI. DNA for the CDR3: TGTGCCAGCAGTCAAAATCCCCTGGGGGGGCGCGCGTACGAGCAGTACTTC. Its translation: CASSQNPLGGRAYEQYF.

This clone was counted once. V is TRBV5-4 and J is TRBJ2-5; D gene uncertain. The germline V gene has CDR1 SGHNT and CDR2 YYREEE (reference sequence). Trimming removed 4 bases from V and 1 base from J, with 8 bases in between. The CDR3 is 13 amino acids. The CDR3 region has the DNA TGTGCCAGCAGCCTCGACATCCAAGAGACCCAGTACTTC. Protein: CASSLDIQETQYF.

V and J are TRBV3-1 (or the pseudogene TRBV3-2) and TRBJ1-6, with 8 bases fitting TRBD1. V shed 0 bases, J shed 7 bases, and the junction held 17 bases outside the gene matches. The germline CDR1 and CDR2 sequences are LGHDT and YNNKEL (reference sequence). The CDR3 runs 20 residues. In DNA, the CDR3 is TGTGCCAGCAGCCAAGATGTACGGAAAGGACAGGGACCCAACAATTCACCCCTCCACTTT. It is translated as CASSQDVRKGQGPNNSPLHF.

This clone was seen just once. The chain employs TRBV9 and TRBJ2-3, with D unclear. The CDR3 length is 14 residues. Germline-derived CDR1 and CDR2 are SGDLS and YYNGEE. The germline V and J ends were trimmed by 0 bases and 1 base, with 6 bases remaining between them. The CDR3 region is CASSVGSGTDTQYF. The CDR3 DNA reads TGTGCCAGCAGCGTAGGGTCGGGCACAGATACGCAGTATTTT.

The V call is TRBV5-4, the J call TRBJ2-7; 7 positions agree with TRBD1. This CDR3 spans 14 amino acids. V shed 4 bases, J shed 3 bases, and the junction held 7 bases outside the gene matches. Germline CDR1 and CDR2: SGHNT and YYREEE (reference sequence). The CDR3 DNA follows: TGTGCCAGCAGCCCCCCGGGACAGTACTACGAGCAGTACTTC. It translates to CASSPPGQYYEQYF. The full variable domain, its missing parts supplied by reference TRBV5-4 and TRBJ2-7, is ETGVTQSPTHLIKTRGQQVTLRCSSQSGHNTVSWYQQALGQGPQFIFQYYREEENGRGNFPPRFSGLQFPNYSSELNVNALELDDSALYLCASSPPGQYYEQYFGPGTRLTVT.

The rearrangement joins TRBV30 to TRBJ2-7, with D possibly TRBD2 on 5 matching bases. In germline, CDR1 is GTSNPN, CDR2 SVGIG (reference sequence). V was shortened by 2 bases and J by 5 bases, with 16 bases between the two germline ends. The CDR3 extends over 14 amino acids. The CDR3 nucleotides read TGTGCCTGGAGTAAGTTAGCGACGGCCAACGAGCAGTACTTC. As protein: CAWSKLATANEQYF.

The CDR3 DNA follows: TGCGCCAGCAGCCTCGACAGGGGAGATGGCTACACCTTC. Translation gives CASSLDRGDGYTF. This chain links TRBV5-1 with TRBJ1-2; 8 nucleotides agree with TRBD1. V lost 4 bases, J lost 6 bases, and 5 bases stayed unmatched. The CDR3 runs 13 residues. CDR1 and CDR2 (germline): SGHRS, YFSETQ.